The 21 T cell receptor beta chains below come from one sample, sequenced in a study of post-analysis software for immune sequencing data. Broader study findings: In patients, TRBV5-6, TRBV5-1 and TRBV20-1 belonged to five or six TRBV segments found more frequently than in controls.

TCR beta cDNA libraries had unique molecular identifiers. TCRdb reanalysed the PCR reads using MiXCR and keeps one entry per CDR3 protein. The sample carries about 560,000 distinct CDR3 sequences, roughly two fifths recorded once. Their antigens are not known. The sequencing input was blood. These receptors came from a girl aged 10 to 17 with multiple sclerosis.

The chain couples TRBV29-1 to TRBJ2-7, with a tentative D call TRBD2 (5 bases). Trimming took off 6 bases at V and 2 bases at J, with 11 bases between the two ends. Germline V gene sequence: CDR1 SQVTM, CDR2 ANQGSEA. The CDR3 has 12 residues. CDR3 DNA sequence: TGCAGCGTCTCGTGGGAGACCTACGAGCAGTACTTC. It codes for CSVSWETYEQYF.

The chain has TRBV7-9 and TRBJ2-7; tentatively, D is TRBD2 (6 bases). In germline, CDR1 is SEHNR, CDR2 FQNEAQ (reference sequence). The CDR3 length is 15 residues. V was clipped by 1 base and J by 7 bases, with 17 bases between them. This chain's CDR3 is CASSLESGAPSEQYF. Here the CDR3 DNA reads TGTGCCAGCAGCTTAGAGTCGGGAGCTCCGTCGGAGCAGTACTTC.

This sequence joins TRBV5-5 and TRBJ1-2, with a weak D call TRBD1 (5 bases). Looked up from germline, CDR1 is SGHKS and CDR2 is YYEKEE (reference sequence). V was shortened by 0 bases and J by 5 bases, with 20 bases between the two germline ends. The CDR3 is 17 residues long. This chain's CDR3 is CASSLAARQIAWYGYTF. Written as DNA, the CDR3 is TGTGCCAGCAGCTTGGCCGCGAGACAGATAGCGTGGTATGGCTACACCTTC.

The genes are TRBV11-2 and TRBJ2-4; 10 bases are a match to TRBD2. Germline values: CDR1 SGHAT, CDR2 FQNNGV. Trimming at V came to 0 bases and at J to 2 bases, leaving 10 bases not matched to a gene. The CDR3 has 19 residues. CDR3: CASSLDRASGSGTKNIQYF. The CDR3 DNA reads as TGTGCCAGCAGCTTAGATAGGGCTAGCGGGAGTGGGACCAAAAACATTCAGTACTTC. The full variable domain, in which reference TRBV11-2 and TRBJ2-4 provide the parts outside the CDR3, is EAGVAQSPRYKIIEKRQSVAFWCNPISGHATLYWYQQILGQGPKLLIQFQNNGVVDDSQLPKDRFSAERLKGVDSTLKIQPAKLEDSAVYLCASSLDRASGSGTKNIQYFGAGTRLSVL.

This clonotype was seen more than once but under ten times. This rearrangement joins TRBV27 to TRBJ1-5, with D tentatively TRBD1 (5 bases). Per germline, CDR1 MNHEY and CDR2 SMNVEV (reference sequence). The V end lost 6 bases, the J end lost 8 bases, and 14 bases lay between the germline ends. The CDR3 has 13 residues. The CDR3 here is CASSVTRDEPQHF. The CDR3 DNA is TGTGCCAGCAGCGTGACCAGGGATGAGCCCCAGCATTTT.

The chain employs TRBV27 and TRBJ1-4; tentatively, D is TRBD1 (6 bases). The V end was cut by 5 bases, the J end by 6 bases, with 16 bases between. This CDR3 has 15 residues. CDR1 and CDR2 (germline): MNHEY, SMNVEV (reference sequence). The CDR3 nucleotides read TGTGCCAGCAGTGCCCTGGACAGCTTACATGAAAAACTGTTTTTT. Translation gives CASSALDSLHEKLFF.

The chain links TRBV29-1 to TRBJ2-5; D possibly corresponds to TRBD1 (6 bases). Between the trimmed V and J ends, which lost 6 bases and 11 bases, there was a span of 19 bases. This CDR3 contains 12 residues. Germline V lookup: CDR1 SQVTM, CDR2 ANQGSEA. The CDR3 reads CSVGDTSYKQYF. The CDR3 nucleotides read TGCAGCGTGGGGGACACCTCCTACAAGCAGTACTTC.

This clonotype came up a few times. The V and J genes are TRBV12-3 or TRBV12-4 and TRBJ2-7; D possibly uses TRBD1 or TRBD2 (5 bases each). V was pared by 1 base and J by 4 bases, with 14 bases between. The CDR3 runs to 15 residues. CDR3 region: CASSLEGTESYEQYF. In nucleotides, the CDR3 is TGTGCCAGCAGTTTAGAGGGGACGGAGTCTTACGAGCAGTACTTC.

This clonotype occurred a few times. The chain recombines TRBV4-1 with TRBJ2-7, with 7 bases aligning to TRBD1. In germline, CDR1 is MGHRA, CDR2 YSYEKL. Losses at the gene ends were 2 bases for V and 2 bases for J; bases not matched to a gene: 3. This CDR3 comprises 14 residues. The CDR3 coding sequence is TGCGCCAGCAGCCAAACTGACAGGGCCTACGAGCAGTACTTC. Translated: CASSQTDRAYEQYF.

In this sample, this clonotype turned up once. The chain carries TRBV11-3 and TRBJ2-5; the match to TRBD1 covers 7 bases. This CDR3 comprises 15 residues. The germline gives CDR1 SGHNT, CDR2 YENEEA. J was trimmed by 4 bases and V by 1 base; bases with no gene match: 6. CDR3 sequence: CASSLGGGEGETQYF. The CDR3, as DNA: TGTGCCAGCAGCTTAGGAGGGGGCGAGGGAGAGACCCAGTACTTC.

The chain links TRBV12-3 or TRBV12-4 to TRBJ2-7, with 9 bases lining up with TRBD1. The length of the CDR3 is 15 residues. Trimming cost V 5 bases and J 10 bases; bases outside gene matches: 15. CDR3 sequence reads: CASSLYRDREDTQYF. As DNA, the CDR3 is TGTGCCAGCAGTCTGTACCGGGACAGGGAAGATACCCAGTACTTC.

The V call is TRBV12-5, the J call TRBJ2-7; the match to TRBD1 covers 8 bases. Germline V gene sequence: CDR1 LGHNT, CDR2 FRNRAP. Trimming removed 6 bases from V and 3 bases from J; junction bases left unmatched: 7. CDR3 length: 14 amino acids. The CDR3 sequence is CASGRYGTGYEQYF. CDR3 nucleotides: TGTGCTAGTGGCCGTTACGGGACAGGCTACGAGCAGTACTTC. Full variable domain (outside the CDR3, taken from reference TRBV12-5 and TRBJ2-7): DARVTQTPRHKVTEMGQEVTMRCQPILGHNTVFWYRQTMMQGLELLAYFRNRAPLDDSGMPKDRFSAEMPDATLATLKIQPSEPRDSAVYFCASGRYGTGYEQYFGPGTRLTVT.

The chain uses TRBV5-1 and TRBJ2-3; TRBD2 matches 15 bases. The CDR3 extends over 16 amino acids. V shed 6 bases and J 4 bases; nucleotides not matched to a gene: 6. In germline, CDR1 is SGHRS, CDR2 YFSETQ. The CDR3 DNA is TGCGCCAGCACCGGGACTAGCGGGGGGCCAGCAGATACGCAGTATTTT. This sequence encodes CASTGTSGGPADTQYF.

This clonotype showed up just a few times. The J gene is TRBJ2-5, the V gene TRBV12-3 or TRBV12-4, with a possible D match to TRBD1 (5 bases). V lost 3 bases, J lost 11 bases, and 19 bases lay in between. The CDR3 contains 14 residues. CDR3 loop: CASSFRQSYNEQYF. DNA of the CDR3: TGTGCCAGCAGTTTTCGACAGAGCTACAATGAGCAGTACTTC.

The chain links TRBV9 to TRBJ2-3, with a tentative D call TRBD1 (6 bases). The germline V and J ends were trimmed by 0 bases and 5 bases, with 13 bases remaining between them. The CDR3 has 15 amino acids. CDR1 and CDR2 from the germline V gene are SGDLS and YYNGEE. CDR3 residues: CASSVGAGVGDTQYF. In nucleotides, the CDR3 is TGTGCCAGCAGCGTAGGAGCAGGGGTCGGAGATACGCAGTATTTT.

This clonotype was detected only once. Written as DNA, the CDR3 is TGTGCCAGCAGTCCCGACAGGGGAAGGCCCTACGAGCAGTACTTC. Residues: CASSPDRGRPYEQYF. J is TRBJ2-7 and V is TRBV12-3 or TRBV12-4; TRBD1 matches 8 bases. V was clipped by 5 bases and J by 2 bases; unmatched bases: 8. This CDR3 is built from 15 residues.

The V call is TRBV10-3, the J call TRBJ1-5; a weak D match, TRBD1 (5 bases). V lost 0 bases and J 0 bases, leaving 12 bases between the germline ends. The CDR3 is 17 residues long. In germline, CDR1 is ENHRY, CDR2 SYGVKD. CDR3 nucleotide sequence: TGTGCCATCAGTGAGTCGAGAGCAGGGATTAGCAATCAGCCCCAGCATTTT. Its protein is CAISESRAGISNQPQHF.

The V call is TRBV10-3, the J call TRBJ2-3, with TRBD1 matching over 7 bases. The germline V gene has CDR1 ENHRY and CDR2 SYGVKD. CDR3 length equals 14 residues. V trimming: 2 bases; J trimming: 11 bases; junction bases outside the gene matches: 10. The CDR3 sequence is CAISEGSGGRRQYF. CDR3 bases: TGTGCCATCAGTGAGGGATCAGGGGGAAGAAGGCAGTATTTT.

The CDR3 DNA follows: TGTGCCAGCACCTCCCGAACAGGGAGGACCGGGGAGCTGTTTTTT. Protein: CASTSRTGRTGELFF. The chain combines TRBV3-1 with TRBJ2-2; D could derive from TRBD1 or TRBD2 (6 bases each). The CDR3 length is 15 residues. V was clipped by 7 bases and J by 5 bases, with 17 bases between them. The germline gives CDR1 LGHDT, CDR2 YNNKEL (reference sequence).

This chain uses TRBV20-1 with TRBJ2-1; D gene ambiguous. The CDR3 loop spans 14 amino acids. V lost 6 bases to trimming and J lost 7 bases, with 19 bases between them. Germline CDR1 DFQATT, CDR2 SNEGSKA (reference sequence). The CDR3 reads CSAGGNPPANEQFF. CDR3 nucleotides: TGCAGTGCAGGCGGCAACCCCCCGGCGAATGAGCAGTTCTTC.

This clonotype was seen just once. The chain has TRBV2 and TRBJ2-5; D might be TRBD2 (5 bases). This CDR3 is built from 14 residues. Deletions cut 6 bases from V and 2 bases from J, with 13 bases between. Germline values: CDR1 SNHLY, CDR2 FYNNEI. The CDR3 here is CASRASLSQETQYF. The CDR3 nucleotides read TGTGCCAGCAGGGCTAGCCTATCTCAAGAGACCCAGTACTTC.